This is a list of T cell receptor beta chains from one sample in a study of T-cell reconstitution after alpha-beta-depleted transplantation in children. One entry per CDR3 protein results from TCRdb running MiXCR on the PCR reads. Of around 200,000 distinct CDR3 sequences listed, around 8.4% are singletons. The sample here was PBMCs, mostly from graft donor cells, taken 360 days after TCRalphabeta/CD19-depleted stem cell transplant. The source of these receptors is a male patient between 2 and 9 years old who had a stem cell transplant for acute myeloid leukemia, so the T cells may come from the graft donor. Both conserved end residues are part of each CDR3. A D gene is named only where the DNA matches it firmly. Clone size is not always given. Where it is, it says once, few, many or a class for expanded clones.

clone_size j_call v_call d_call cdr3_aa cdr3_nt
NA TRBJ2-1 TRBV11-3 NA CASSSLSNEQFF TGTGCCAGCAGCTCCCTAAGCAATGAGCAGTTCTTC
few TRBJ1-5 TRBV20-1 NA CSARGGARGNQPQHF TGCAGTGCTAGAGGGGGGGCTAGGGGCAATCAGCCCCAGCATTTT
NA TRBJ2-1 TRBV11-2 TRBD2 CASSLVGTSGGTHYNEQFF TGTGCCAGCAGCTTAGTGGGGACTAGCGGGGGAACCCACTACAATGAGCAGTTCTTC
many TRBJ2-1 TRBV20-1 NA CSASKQPLVMSNEQFF TGCAGTGCTAGCAAGCAGCCTCTGGTGATGAGCAATGAGCAGTTCTTC
many TRBJ2-1 TRBV7-2 TRBD2 CASSERGARYNEQFF TGTGCCAGCAGCGAGCGGGGGGCCAGGTACAATGAGCAGTTCTTC
NA TRBJ2-3 TRBV20-1 NA CSARGDTQYF TGCAGTGCTAGAGGAGATACGCAGTATTTT
NA TRBJ2-5 TRBV10-3 NA CAISRTGLQETQYF TGTGCCATCAGCCGAACTGGGCTCCAAGAGACCCAGTACTTC
many TRBJ1-1 TRBV29-1 TRBD1 CSAEPGQGIGTTEAFF TGCAGCGCCGAACCGGGACAGGGCATCGGGACCACTGAAGCTTTCTTT
few TRBJ2-3 TRBV3-1 NA CASSHRGRETDTQYF TGTGCCAGCAGCCATAGGGGCAGGGAGACAGATACGCAGTATTTT
NA TRBJ2-6 TRBV20-1 NA CSATGANVLTF TGCAGTGCTACTGGGGCCAACGTCCTGACTTTC
NA TRBJ2-1 TRBV3-1 NA CASSQFGSFVHNEQFF TGTGCCAGCAGCCAATTCGGATCGTTCGTCCACAATGAGCAGTTCTTC
many TRBJ2-3 TRBV12-3/TRBV12-4 TRBD1 CASSSTGGSTDTQYF TGTGCCAGCAGTTCCACAGGGGGATCGACAGATACGCAGTATTTT
NA TRBJ2-3 TRBV12-3/TRBV12-4 TRBD2 CASSSGLAGGVRWADTQYF TGTGCCAGCAGTTCGGGACTAGCGGGAGGAGTAAGGTGGGCAGATACGCAGTATTTT
few TRBJ2-7 TRBV7-9 NA CASSPSEAYEQYF TGTGCCAGCAGCCCTAGCGAGGCCTACGAGCAGTACTTC
NA TRBJ2-7 TRBV7-6 TRBD2 CASSPDLAGTYEQYF TGTGCCAGCAGCCCCGACTTAGCGGGGACCTACGAGCAGTACTTC
many TRBJ2-3 TRBV5-5 NA CASWVSNTDTQYF TGTGCCAGCTGGGTTAGCAACACAGATACGCAGTATTTT
few TRBJ1-1 TRBV15 NA CATSTSPGGGTFPNTEAFF TGTGCCACCAGCACCTCACCCGGGGGGGGCACGTTTCCGAACACTGAAGCTTTCTTT
few TRBJ2-5 TRBV12-3/TRBV12-4 NA CASSLRGIGGLKETQYF TGTGCCAGCAGTTTGAGGGGGATCGGAGGCCTAAAAGAGACCCAGTACTTC
few TRBJ1-1 TRBV27 NA CASSPRGHRYTEAFF TGTGCCAGCAGTCCACGGGGACACCGATACACTGAAGCTTTCTTT
many TRBJ2-7 TRBV29-1 TRBD2 CSVVSGSSYEQYF TGCAGCGTTGTAAGCGGGAGCTCCTACGAGCAGTACTTC
NA TRBJ2-7 TRBV5-1 NA CASSPRGRYEQYF TGCGCCAGCAGCCCGCGCGGGCGGTACGAGCAGTACTTC
many TRBJ2-1 TRBV28 NA CASSSGVDEQFF TGTGCCAGCAGTTCAGGGGTGGATGAGCAGTTCTTC
NA TRBJ2-1 TRBV7-2 NA CASSFESGSPYNEQFF TGTGCCAGCAGCTTCGAAAGCGGAAGCCCCTACAATGAGCAGTTCTTC
many TRBJ2-1 TRBV29-1 NA CSVALNEQFF TGCAGCGTTGCGTTAAATGAGCAGTTCTTC
NA TRBJ2-1 TRBV20-1 NA CSAPRVGWEVYNEQFF TGCAGTGCTCCTCGGGTCGGGTGGGAGGTCTACAATGAGCAGTTCTTC
many TRBJ2-1 TRBV20-1 NA CSTFKSTYNEQFF TGCAGTACTTTTAAGTCCACCTACAATGAGCAGTTCTTC
few TRBJ2-1 TRBV3-1 TRBD2 CASSQDLSTSGSAEQFF TGTGCCAGCAGCCAAGACCTGTCGACTAGCGGGAGTGCTGAGCAGTTCTTC
many TRBJ2-3 TRBV5-1 NA CASSLTGGASTDTQYF TGCGCCAGCAGCCTGACCGGGGGTGCTAGCACAGATACGCAGTATTTT
few TRBJ2-7 TRBV7-6 TRBD2 CASSRLAGNYEQYF TGTGCCAGCAGCCGACTAGCGGGAAACTACGAGCAGTACTTC
NA TRBJ1-1 TRBV7-9 NA CASSLGVAFEAFF TGTGCCAGCAGCTTGGGGGTTGCCTTTGAAGCTTTCTTT
NA TRBJ2-3 TRBV7-2 NA CASVGGRLGDTQYF TGTGCCAGCGTCGGGGGGCGTCTCGGAGATACGCAGTATTTT
many TRBJ2-5 TRBV29-1 NA CSLDTQETQYF TGCAGCCTGGACACGCAAGAGACCCAGTACTTC
few TRBJ2-5 TRBV11-1 NA CASSPSTAHSTLQETQYF TGTGCCAGCAGCCCATCGACAGCCCATAGTACCCTCCAAGAGACCCAGTACTTC
few TRBJ1-5 TRBV5-1 NA CASSLDGGRQPQHF TGCGCCAGCAGCTTGGATGGGGGGCGACAGCCCCAGCATTTT
NA TRBJ1-6 TRBV4-1 NA CASSPDRGESGVMRPLHF TGCGCCAGCAGCCCAGATCGGGGCGAGAGTGGGGTAATGAGACCCCTCCACTTT
NA TRBJ1-1 TRBV6-1 NA CASRKKGFITEAFF TGTGCCAGCAGGAAAAAGGGATTTATCACTGAAGCTTTCTTT
many TRBJ2-1 TRBV4-2 TRBD2 CASSQFSGTSGVNEQFF TGTGCCAGCAGCCAATTCTCCGGGACTAGCGGAGTCAATGAGCAGTTCTTC
few TRBJ2-5 TRBV10-3 TRBD1 CATRPGTGGKETQYF TGTGCCACCCGACCCGGGACAGGGGGTAAAGAGACCCAGTACTTC
many TRBJ2-7 TRBV20-1 NA CSALRPGTYEQYF TGCAGTGCTCTTCGTCCAGGGACCTACGAGCAGTACTTC
many TRBJ1-1 TRBV7-9 NA CASSTRVAEAFF TGTGCCAGCAGCACAAGGGTGGCTGAAGCTTTCTTT
many TRBJ1-5 TRBV7-8 TRBD1 CASSLVGQAINQPQHF TGTGCCAGCAGCTTAGTGGGACAGGCAATCAATCAGCCCCAGCATTTT
many TRBJ2-1 TRBV5-1 NA CASSLGDSSSPSSGPGGFF TGCGCCAGCAGCTTGGGGGACAGTAGTTCCCCATCTAGCGGTCCCGGGGGGTTCTTC
few TRBJ2-3 TRBV12-3/TRBV12-4 TRBD2 CASLAGGTSTDTQYF TGTGCCTCGCTAGCGGGAGGGACTAGCACAGATACGCAGTATTTT
few TRBJ2-1 TRBV5-1 NA CASSFFGSSYNEQFF TGCGCCAGCAGCTTCTTCGGGAGCTCCTACAATGAGCAGTTCTTC
few TRBJ2-3 TRBV10-3 NA CAISEAGPTDTQYF TGTGCCATCAGTGAGGCGGGTCCCACAGATACGCAGTATTTT
many TRBJ2-5 TRBV18 NA CASSPGETQYF TGTGCCAGCAGTCCAGGAGAGACCCAGTACTTC
NA TRBJ2-1 TRBV6-2/TRBV6-3 NA CASSVDPSYNEQFF TGTGCCAGCAGTGTGGACCCCTCCTACAATGAGCAGTTCTTC
few TRBJ2-1 TRBV7-2 NA CASSSSGHYNEQFF TGTGCCAGCAGCTCCTCTGGTCACTACAATGAGCAGTTCTTC